The rows below give T cell receptor beta chains drawn from one sample of a study of shared clonotypes between healthy human individuals. Clones were sequenced by immunoSEQ multiplex PCR, and TCRdb holds only the in-frame ones, with some missing. The data show roughly 2 million clones, roughly 96% seen once. The sample taken for sequencing was naive CD4+ T cells sorted from blood. The origin of the receptors is a man between 18 and 35 years old in good health. Both conserved end residues are part of each CDR3. D genes are given only for firm matches. Size is stated for part of the rows, as once, few or many counts, or as a class when the clone is expanded.

>TRBJ2-2|-|-|TRBV25-1
TGTGCCAGCGCTGTTGGGGGGCCAACCGGGGAGCTGTTTTTT
CASAVGGPTGELFF
>TRBJ1-2|few|TRBD1|TRBV10-3
TGTGCCATCAGTGAGTCGGAGGGGGCGGGCTATGGCTACACCTTC
CAISESEGAGYGYTF
>TRBJ1-2|-|-|TRBV6-1
TGTGCCAGCAGTGTAGGGCTGGGCTATGGCTACACCTTC
CASSVGLGYGYTF
>TRBJ2-3|-|-|TRBV2
TGTGCCAGCAGTGAAGGAGCGCGAGGCACAGATACGCAGTATTTT
CASSEGARGTDTQYF
>TRBJ2-1|-|-|TRBV5-4
TGTGCCAGCAGCCTATTAAGCTCCTACAATGAGCAGTTCTTC
CASSLLSSYNEQFF
>TRBJ1-2|-|TRBD1|TRBV10-3
TGTGCCATCAGTGAGTGGGACAGGGGGGGCTATGGCTACACCTTC
CAISEWDRGGYGYTF
>TRBJ1-2|-|TRBD1|TRBV7-2
TGTGCCAGCAGACTTACAGGGGGCCGACTCTATGGCTACACCTTC
CASRLTGGRLYGYTF
>TRBJ2-5|-|-|TRBV29-1
TGCAGCGTTGCAGGAGGCGGAGGAGAGACCCAGTACTTC
CSVAGGGGETQYF
>TRBJ2-2|-|-|TRBV5-1
TGCGCCAGCAGCCCTATGACAGTCGCGAACACCGGGGAGCTGTTTTTT
CASSPMTVANTGELFF
>TRBJ1-6|once|-|TRBV6-5
TGTGCCAGCAGTTATGGGACGCTTAATTCACCCCTCCACTTT
CASSYGTLNSPLHF
>TRBJ2-7|-|-|TRBV5-1
TGCGCCAGCAGCTTGGAAAGGGGCGGACGCGAGCAGTACTTC
CASSLERGGREQYF
>TRBJ1-2|once|TRBD1|TRBV30
TGTGCCTGGAGGGGGACAGGGCTTGGCTACACCTTC
CAWRGTGLGYTF
>TRBJ1-2|-|TRBD1|TRBV18
TGTGCCAGCTCACCGGACAGGGGGCATGGCTACACCTTC
CASSPDRGHGYTF
>TRBJ2-7|-|-|TRBV27
TGTGCCAGCAGGATGGATGGACTATATAACTACGAGCAGTACTTC
CASRMDGLYNYEQYF
>TRBJ2-7|-|TRBD1|TRBV2
TGTGCCAGCAGTGCCCGACAGGGCTCCTACGAGCAGTACTTC
CASSARQGSYEQYF
>TRBJ2-7|-|TRBD2|TRBV7-2
TGTGCCAGCAGGGGCGGGACTAGCGGGACCGAGCAGTACTTC
CASRGGTSGTEQYF
>TRBJ2-2|-|-|TRBV7-2
TGTGCCAGCAGCCCGGCGCGGGACACCGGGGAGCTGTTTTTT
CASSPARDTGELFF
>TRBJ1-6|-|-|TRBV25-1
TGTGCCAGTGCCGGACCAGCGGGAAATTCACCCCTCCACTTT
CASAGPAGNSPLHF
>TRBJ1-5|-|-|TRBV4-3
TGCGCCAGCAGCCAAGTACTACGCCAGCCCCAGCATTTT
CASSQVLRQPQHF
>TRBJ2-5|-|-|TRBV6-6
TGTGCCAGCAGTTACGGACTCCTCGAGGGTGGGACCCAGTACTTC
CASSYGLLEGGTQYF
>TRBJ1-1|-|-|TRBV30
TGTGCCTGGAGTGTACAACTCAGCATCCGCACTGAAGCTTTCTTT
CAWSVQLSIRTEAFF
>TRBJ2-1|-|-|TRBV4-1
TGCGCCAGCAGCCGATCTAGGGACCCCATCCAGAGAGAGCAGTTCTTC
CASSRSRDPIQREQFF
>TRBJ2-5|-|-|TRBV6-1
TGTGCCAGCAGTAAGGACAAACGACAAGAGACCCAGTACTTC
CASSKDKRQETQYF
>TRBJ2-5|-|-|TRBV6-5
TGTGCCAGCACCCGAGACCTGACAGAGCAAGAGACCCAGTACTTC
CASTRDLTEQETQYF
>TRBJ2-2|-|-|TRBV14
TGTGCCAGCAGCCAAGTTTCGGGAACCGGGGAGCTGTTTTTT
CASSQVSGTGELFF
>TRBJ2-5|-|TRBD2|TRBV28
TGTGCCAGCAGTTCGGGACTAGCGGGCCAAGAGACCCAGTACTTC
CASSSGLAGQETQYF